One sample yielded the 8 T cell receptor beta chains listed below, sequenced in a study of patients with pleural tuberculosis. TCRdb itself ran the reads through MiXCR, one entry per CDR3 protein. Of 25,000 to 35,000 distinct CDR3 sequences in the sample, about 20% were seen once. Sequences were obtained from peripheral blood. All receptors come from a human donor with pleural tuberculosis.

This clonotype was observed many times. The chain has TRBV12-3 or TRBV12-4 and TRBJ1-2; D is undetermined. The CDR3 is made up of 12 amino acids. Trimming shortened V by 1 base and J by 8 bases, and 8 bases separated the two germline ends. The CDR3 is CASSLGEWGYTF. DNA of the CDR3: TGTGCCAGCAGTTTAGGGGAATGGGGCTACACCTTC.

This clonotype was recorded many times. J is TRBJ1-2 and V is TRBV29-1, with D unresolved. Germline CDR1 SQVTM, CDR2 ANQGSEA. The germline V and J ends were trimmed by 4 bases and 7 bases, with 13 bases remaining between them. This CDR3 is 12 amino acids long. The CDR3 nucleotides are TGCAGCGTTGCTAGCGATCTCGGTGGCTACACCTTC. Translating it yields CSVASDLGGYTF.

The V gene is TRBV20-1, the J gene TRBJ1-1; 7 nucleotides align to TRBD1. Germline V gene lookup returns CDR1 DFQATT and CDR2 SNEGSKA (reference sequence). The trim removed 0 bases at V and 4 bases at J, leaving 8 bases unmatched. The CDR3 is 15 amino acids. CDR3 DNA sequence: TGCAGTGCTAGAGATCCTCGGGCAGGGGGCACTGAAGCTTTCTTT. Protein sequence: CSARDPRAGGTEAFF.

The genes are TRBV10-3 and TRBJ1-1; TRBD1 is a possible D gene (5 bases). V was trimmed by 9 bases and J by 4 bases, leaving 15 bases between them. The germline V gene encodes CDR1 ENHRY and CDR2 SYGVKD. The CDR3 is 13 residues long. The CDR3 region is CAITRDRGTEAFF. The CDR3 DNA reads TGTGCCATAACCAGGGATAGGGGCACTGAAGCTTTCTTT.

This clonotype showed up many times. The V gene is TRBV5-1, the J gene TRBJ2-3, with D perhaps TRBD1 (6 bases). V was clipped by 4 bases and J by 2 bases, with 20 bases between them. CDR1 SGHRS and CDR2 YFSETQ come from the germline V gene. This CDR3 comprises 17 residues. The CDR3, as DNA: TGCGCCAGCAGCCTTAGACCCCTGGACAGTCTCACAGATACGCAGTATTTT. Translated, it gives CASSLRPLDSLTDTQYF.

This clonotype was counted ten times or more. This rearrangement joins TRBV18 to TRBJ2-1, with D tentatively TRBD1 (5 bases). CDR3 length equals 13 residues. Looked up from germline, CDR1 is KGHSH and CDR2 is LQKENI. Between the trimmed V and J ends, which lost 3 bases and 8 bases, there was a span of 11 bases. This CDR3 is CASSPGRVDEQFF. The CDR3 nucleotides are TGTGCCAGCTCACCGGGCAGGGTCGATGAGCAGTTCTTC.

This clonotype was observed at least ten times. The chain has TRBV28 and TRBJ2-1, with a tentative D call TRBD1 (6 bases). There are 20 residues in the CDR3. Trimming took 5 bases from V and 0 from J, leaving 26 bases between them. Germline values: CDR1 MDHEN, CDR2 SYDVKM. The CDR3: CASSTSDRFVTASSYNEQFF. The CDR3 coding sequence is TGTGCCAGCAGTACCTCCGACAGGTTTGTCACGGCGAGCTCCTACAATGAGCAGTTCTTC.

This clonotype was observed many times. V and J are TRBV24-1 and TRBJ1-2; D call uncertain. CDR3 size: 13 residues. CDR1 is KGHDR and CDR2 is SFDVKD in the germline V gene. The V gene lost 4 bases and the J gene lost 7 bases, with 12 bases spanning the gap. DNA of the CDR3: TGTGCCACCAGTGACCCCCGACACGCTGGCTACACCTTC. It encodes CATSDPRHAGYTF.